Below are 14 T cell receptor beta chains sequenced from a single sample in a study of T cell responses to AZD1222 COVID-19 vaccine. Assay used: immunoSEQ multiplex PCR; TCRdb lists only in-frame clones, some missing. This table has roughly 84,000 clones, 70% to 90% appearing once. Source: peripheral blood, taken on day 0 of AZD1222 vaccination. These receptors all come from an adult in good health.

The chain combines TRBV19 with TRBJ2-2; D gene unclear. CDR3 length: 14 residues. The germline V gene encodes CDR1 LNHDA and CDR2 SQIVND (reference sequence). With 6 bases removed from V and 0 bases from J, the gap between germline ends came to 8 bases. This chain's CDR3 is CASRSFANTGELFF. In nucleotides, the CDR3 is TGTGCCAGTAGGAGCTTCGCGAACACCGGGGAGCTGTTTTTT.

This chain connects TRBV25-1 to TRBJ2-5; possible D gene TRBD1, 5 bases. Trimming stripped 1 base from V and 5 bases from J, with 14 bases between. The CDR3 length is 15 residues. Germline CDR1 is MGHDK and CDR2 is SYGVNS. This CDR3 reads CASSEFIGASETQYF. The CDR3 region has the DNA TGTGCCAGCAGTGAATTTATAGGGGCCAGTGAGACCCAGTACTTC. The entire variable domain, with the rest obtained from reference TRBV25-1 and TRBJ2-5, is as follows: EADIYQTPRYLVIGTGKKITLECSQTMGHDKMYWYQQDPGMELHLIHYSYGVNSTEKGDLSSESTVSRIRTEHFPLTLESARPSHTSQYLCASSEFIGASETQYFGPGTRLLVL.

The V call is TRBV19, the J call TRBJ1-3; D possibly corresponds to TRBD1 (5 bases). V gave up 5 bases and J gave up 1 base, with 12 bases separating them. The CDR3 covers 15 residues. Germline V gene data show CDR1 as LNHDA and CDR2 as SQIVND (reference sequence). This chain's CDR3 is CASSSEGLSGNTIYF. DNA of the CDR3: TGTGCCAGTAGTTCCGAGGGGCTATCTGGAAACACCATATATTTT.

The rearrangement joins TRBV5-4 to TRBJ1-1, with 7 bases lining up with TRBD1. The germline gives CDR1 SGHNT, CDR2 YYREEE (reference sequence). V lost 3 bases to trimming and J lost 1 base; unmatched junction nucleotides: 6. The CDR3 runs 15 residues. The CDR3 coding sequence is TGTGCCAGCAGCTCCAAGACAGGGCCGAACACTGAAGCTTTCTTT. It is translated as CASSSKTGPNTEAFF.

CDR3 region: CAWTRDGNQPQHF. CDR3 in DNA: TGTGCCTGGACTAGGGACGGTAATCAGCCCCAGCATTTT. The V and J genes are TRBV30 and TRBJ1-5; a weak D match, TRBD1 (5 bases). V dropped 4 bases and J dropped 4 bases, with 11 bases sitting between them. CDR3 length: 13 amino acids. Per the germline V gene, CDR1 is GTSNPN and CDR2 is SVGIG (reference sequence).

The genes are TRBV14 and TRBJ1-1; a possible D gene is TRBD1 (5 bases). Germline V lookup: CDR1 SGHDN, CDR2 FVKESK. The CDR3 extends over 16 amino acids. The V end lost 4 bases, the J end lost 4 bases, and 19 bases lay between the germline ends. CDR3 protein: CASSPVGVPHGTEAFF. CDR3 nucleotide sequence: TGTGCCAGCAGCCCCGTAGGGGTCCCCCATGGCACTGAAGCTTTCTTT.

The CDR3 sequence is CASSRWTGTGKNIQYF. DNA for the CDR3: TGTGCCAGCAGCCGCTGGACAGGGACGGGCAAAAACATTCAGTACTTC. The chain links TRBV7-2 to TRBJ2-4; 8 nucleotides match TRBD1. The CDR3 is 16 residues long. The germline CDR1 and CDR2 sequences are SGHTA and FQGNSA. Germline trimming cut 5 bases from V and 3 bases from J; bases unmatched to any gene: 9.

The chain has TRBV6-4 and TRBJ1-3; TRBD1 might be the D (6 bases). The germline V and J ends were trimmed by 6 bases and 0 bases, with 15 bases remaining between them. The CDR3 spans 16 residues. CDR1 MRHNA and CDR2 SNTAGT come from the germline V gene. The CDR3 nucleotides read TGTGCCAGCAGACACAGGGTTTTAGGCTCTGGAAACACCATATATTTT. It yields the protein CASRHRVLGSGNTIYF.

This clone came up a few times. The chain uses TRBV12-5 and TRBJ2-7; D is unresolved. Germline CDR1 LGHNT, CDR2 FRNRAP. This CDR3 comprises 12 residues. Deletions cut 4 bases from V and 2 bases from J, with 6 bases between. The CDR3 DNA follows: TGTGCTAGTGGTTCCCGGGCCTACGAGCAGTACTTC. Protein product: CASGSRAYEQYF.

The chain has TRBV19 and TRBJ2-1, with D tentatively TRBD2 (5 bases). With 4 bases removed from V and 9 bases from J, the gap between germline ends came to 10 bases. Germline V lookup: CDR1 LNHDA, CDR2 SQIVND (reference sequence). The length of the CDR3 is 12 residues. Here the CDR3 DNA reads TGTGCCAGTAGTACACTAGTGAGTGAGCAGTTCTTC. It is translated as CASSTLVSEQFF.

This clone was counted a few times. CDR3 protein: CASSFSSQGANGYTF. The CDR3 DNA reads TGCGCCAGCAGCTTTTCATCCCAGGGGGCAAATGGCTACACCTTC. The J gene is TRBJ1-2, the V gene TRBV5-1; 8 nucleotides match TRBD1. The ends lost 2 bases at V and 6 bases at J; junction bases unmatched: 9. Per germline, CDR1 SGHRS and CDR2 YFSETQ. The CDR3 extends over 15 amino acids.

The rearrangement links TRBV5-1 to TRBJ1-4; D ambiguous. Trimming took 0 bases from V and 5 from J, leaving 5 bases between them. CDR1 SGHRS and CDR2 YFSETQ come from the germline V gene. This CDR3 has 13 residues. The CDR3 loop is CASSLEGNEKLFF. As DNA, the CDR3 is TGCGCCAGCAGCTTGGAAGGGAATGAAAAACTGTTTTTT.

The rearrangement joins TRBV9 to TRBJ2-7; D may be TRBD1 (5 bases). CDR1 is SGDLS and CDR2 is YYNGEE in the germline V gene. CDR3 length: 16 amino acids. Trimming took 4 bases from V and 0 from J, leaving 17 bases between them. CDR3 protein: CASSLTQGDDSYEQYF. CDR3 bases: TGTGCCAGCAGCTTAACCCAGGGTGACGACTCCTACGAGCAGTACTTC.

The J gene is TRBJ1-2, the V gene TRBV29-1, with TRBD1 as a possible D gene (6 bases). V lost 4 bases and J 8 bases, leaving 26 bases between the germline ends. The length of the CDR3 is 16 residues. CDR1 and CDR2 (germline): SQVTM, ANQGSEA. CDR3 sequence reads: CSVGFSTGISSRGYTF. As DNA, the CDR3 is TGCAGCGTTGGATTCTCTACAGGGATCTCTTCGAGGGGCTACACCTTC.